The clone carrying this T cell receptor (beta chain) appeared many times. The antigen is not known. V was cut by 7 bases and J by 5 bases, with 12 bases left in between. This CDR3 has 14 amino acids. Per germline, CDR1 MNHNS and CDR2 SASEGT. This sample was included in a study of human T cells and chemical hapten exposure. Study-level background: All patients underwent weekly scalp dosing with diphenylcyclopropenone for the full roughly 24-week study.

One entry per CDR3 protein, called by TCRdb with MiXCR from the RACE reads. The data show 30,000 to 40,000 distinct CDR3 sequences, roughly 12% seen once. Described time point: patch test 3, about 24 weeks after DPC sensitization. The treatment: therapeutic diphenylcyclopropenone sensitization with weekly scalp DPC. The template was total RNA from unfractionated whole blood. The study, taken as a whole, reports: Counts of expanded TCRs (at PT1) showed a positive correlation with patch test score. Among TCRs, those above 1 in 1000 frequency were unaffected by DPC sensitization.

The sequence was collected from a middle-aged woman with alopecia areata. Some clones in this sample may be carry-over from other donors' samples. The chain couples TRBV6-1 to TRBJ1-6; D is possibly TRBD1 (5 bases). This specimen consisted of whole blood, obtained in connection with sensitization to the hapten diphenylcyclopropenone (DPC). CDR3 nucleotide sequence: TGTGCCAGCAAGAGACAGTCCCATAATTCACCCCTCCACTTT. Protein: CASKRQSHNSPLHF.